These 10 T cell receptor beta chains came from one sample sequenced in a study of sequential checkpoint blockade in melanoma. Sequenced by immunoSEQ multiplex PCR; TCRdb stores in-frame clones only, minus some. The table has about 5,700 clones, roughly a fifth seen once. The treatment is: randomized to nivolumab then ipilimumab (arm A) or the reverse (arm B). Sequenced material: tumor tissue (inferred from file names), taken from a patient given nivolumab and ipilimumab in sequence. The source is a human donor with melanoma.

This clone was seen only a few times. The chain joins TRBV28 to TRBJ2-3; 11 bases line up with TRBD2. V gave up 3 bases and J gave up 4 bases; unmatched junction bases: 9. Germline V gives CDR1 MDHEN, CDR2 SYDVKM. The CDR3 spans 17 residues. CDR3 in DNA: TGTGCCAGCAGTTTGAAGCGACTAGCGGGGAGTTCAGATACGCAGTATTTT. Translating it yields CASSLKRLAGSSDTQYF.

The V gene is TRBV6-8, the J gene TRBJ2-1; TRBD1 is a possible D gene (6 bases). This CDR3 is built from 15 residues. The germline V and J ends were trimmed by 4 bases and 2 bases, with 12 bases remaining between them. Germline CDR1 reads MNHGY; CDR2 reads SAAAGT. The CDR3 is CASSSYRATYNEQFF. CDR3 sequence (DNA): TGTGCCAGCAGTTCTTACAGGGCCACCTACAATGAGCAGTTCTTC.

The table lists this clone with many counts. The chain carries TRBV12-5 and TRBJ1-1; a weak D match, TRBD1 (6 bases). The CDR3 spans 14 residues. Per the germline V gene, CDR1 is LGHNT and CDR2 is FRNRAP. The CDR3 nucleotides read TGTGCCAGCGGAAAAGGACAAGGGGGGACTGAAGCTTTCTTT. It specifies CASGKGQGGTEAFF.

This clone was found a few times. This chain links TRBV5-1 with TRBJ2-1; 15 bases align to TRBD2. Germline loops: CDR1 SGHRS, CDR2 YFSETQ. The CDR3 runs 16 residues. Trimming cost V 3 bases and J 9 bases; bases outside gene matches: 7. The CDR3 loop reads CASSSSGLAGGSEQFF. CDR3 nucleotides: TGCGCCAGCAGCTCCTCGGGACTAGCGGGAGGATCTGAGCAGTTCTTC.

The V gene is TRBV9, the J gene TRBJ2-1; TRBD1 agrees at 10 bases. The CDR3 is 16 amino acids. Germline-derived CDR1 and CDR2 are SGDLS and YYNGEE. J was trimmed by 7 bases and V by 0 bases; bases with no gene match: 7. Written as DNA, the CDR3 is TGTGCCAGCAGCGTAGAGGGACAGGGGTCCGGGAATGAGCAGTTCTTC. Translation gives CASSVEGQGSGNEQFF.

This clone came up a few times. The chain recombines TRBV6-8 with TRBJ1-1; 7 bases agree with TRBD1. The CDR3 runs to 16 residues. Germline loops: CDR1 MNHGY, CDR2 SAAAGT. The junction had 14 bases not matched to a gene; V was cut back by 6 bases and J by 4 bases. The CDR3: CASSPTDSTGPTEAFF. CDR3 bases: TGTGCCAGCAGCCCCACCGATTCGACAGGGCCCACTGAAGCTTTCTTT.

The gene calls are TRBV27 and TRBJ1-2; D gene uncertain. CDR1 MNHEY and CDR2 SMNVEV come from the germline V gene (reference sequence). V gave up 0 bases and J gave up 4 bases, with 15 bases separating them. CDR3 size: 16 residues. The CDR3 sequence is CASSLSLPGGFYGYTF. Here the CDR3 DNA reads TGTGCCAGCAGTTTATCGCTGCCAGGAGGTTTCTATGGCTACACCTTC.

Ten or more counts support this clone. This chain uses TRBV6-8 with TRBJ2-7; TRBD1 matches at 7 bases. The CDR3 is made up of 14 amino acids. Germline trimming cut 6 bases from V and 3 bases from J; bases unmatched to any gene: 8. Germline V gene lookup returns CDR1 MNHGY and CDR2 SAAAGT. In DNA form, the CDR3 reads TGTGCCAGCAGAGCTGCCGGGACAGACTACGAGCAGTACTTC. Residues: CASRAAGTDYEQYF.

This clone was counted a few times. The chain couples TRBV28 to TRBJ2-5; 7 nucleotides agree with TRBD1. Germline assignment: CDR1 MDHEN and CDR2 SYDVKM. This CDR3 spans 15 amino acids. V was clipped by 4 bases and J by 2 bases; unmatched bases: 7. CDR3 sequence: CASSSGQKIQETQYF. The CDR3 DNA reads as TGTGCCAGCAGTTCGGGACAGAAAATACAAGAGACCCAGTACTTC.

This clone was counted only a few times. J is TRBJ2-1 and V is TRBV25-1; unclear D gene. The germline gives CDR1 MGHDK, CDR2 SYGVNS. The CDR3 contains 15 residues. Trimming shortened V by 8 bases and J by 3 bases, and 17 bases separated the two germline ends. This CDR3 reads CASSPSLTRYNEQFF. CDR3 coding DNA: TGTGCCAGCTCCCCCTCGCTGACACGCTACAATGAGCAGTTCTTC. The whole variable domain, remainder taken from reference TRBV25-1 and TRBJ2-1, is EADIYQTPRYLVIGTGKKITLECSQTMGHDKMYWYQQDPGMELHLIHYSYGVNSTEKGDLSSESTVSRIRTEHFPLTLESARPSHTSQYLCASSPSLTRYNEQFFGPGTRLTVL.